Below, 27 T cell receptor beta chains from the same sample are listed, as sequenced in a study of T cells in Graves' hyperthyroidism and ophthalmopathy. RNA transcripts served as the template for amplifying TCR beta CDR3 regions. In the first-round RT-PCR of the TCR CDR3, the HTBI primer set was used. One entry per CDR3 protein, called by TCRdb with MiXCR from the multiplex PCR reads. The table shows roughly 500,000 distinct CDR3 sequences, with 35% to 55% occurring only once. The sequencing input was peripheral blood or thyroid tissue (not recorded which). The receptors were gathered from an adult woman with Graves' disease, either hyperthyroidism or ophthalmopathy (not recorded which).

This chain links TRBV19 with TRBJ2-5; weak D call: TRBD2 (6 bases). The CDR3 length is 13 residues. The V end lost 3 bases, the J end lost 4 bases, and 9 bases lay between the germline ends. Germline loops: CDR1 LNHDA, CDR2 SQIVND (reference sequence). The CDR3 coding sequence is TGTGCCAGTAGTATTAGGGGAGGAGAGACCCAGTACTTC. Its protein product is CASSIRGGETQYF.

This clonotype was seen many times. The genes are TRBV5-1 and TRBJ2-7, with D perhaps TRBD1 (6 bases). V was pared by 4 bases and J by 3 bases, with 11 bases between. The germline gives CDR1 SGHRS, CDR2 YFSETQ. The CDR3 contains 13 residues. The CDR3 nucleotides read TGCGCCAGCAGCGCACTACAGGGCTACGAGCAGTACTTC. Its translation: CASSALQGYEQYF. Complete variable domain (other parts from reference TRBV5-1 and TRBJ2-7): KAGVTQTPRYLIKTRGQQVTLSCSPISGHRSVSWYQQTPGQGLQFLFEYFSETQRNKGNFPGRFSGRQFSNSRSEMNVSTLELGDSALYLCASSALQGYEQYFGPGTRLTVT.

The J gene is TRBJ1-5, the V gene TRBV2, with 9 bases that match TRBD1. The CDR3 is made up of 14 amino acids. With V trimmed by 1 base and J by 5 bases, 0 bases remained unmatched. CDR1 is SNHLY, CDR2 FYNNEI, per germline. The CDR3 DNA sequence: TGTGCCAGCAGTGAAGACAGGGGGCATCAGCCCCAGCATTTT. Its translation: CASSEDRGHQPQHF.

The chain recombines TRBV29-1 with TRBJ2-7, with D maybe TRBD2 (5 bases). Germline V gene data show CDR1 as SQVTM and CDR2 as ANQGSEA. The CDR3 has 13 residues. Trimming stripped 7 bases from V and 6 bases from J, with 19 bases between. The CDR3 coding sequence is TGCAGCGCCCAGACCCACGGGGAAGGCGAGCAGTACTTC. This codes for CSAQTHGEGEQYF.

This clonotype was found many times. This chain uses TRBV7-3 with TRBJ2-3, with D perhaps TRBD2 (6 bases). Trimming took 2 bases from V and 0 from J, leaving 12 bases between them. Germline CDR1 and CDR2: SGHTA and FQGTGA. The CDR3 is 16 residues long. CDR3 bases: TGTGCCAGCAGCTTATATCTAGCGCCTAGCACAGATACGCAGTATTTT. This encodes CASSLYLAPSTDTQYF.

This rearrangement joins TRBV20-1 to TRBJ1-5; a weak D match, TRBD1 (6 bases). Between the trimmed V and J ends, which lost 0 bases and 13 bases, there was a span of 7 bases. The CDR3 totals 10 residues. Looked up from germline, CDR1 is DFQATT and CDR2 is SNEGSKA (reference sequence). CDR3 protein: CSAREGTQHF. The DNA of the CDR3 is TGCAGTGCTAGAGAGGGGACACAGCATTTT.

This clonotype showed up many times. The CDR3 loop is CASSLGGITQETQYF. CDR3 nucleotides: TGTGCCAGCAGCTTAGGGGGGATAACCCAAGAGACCCAGTACTTC. V usage is TRBV7-9 and J usage is TRBJ2-5; D possibly uses TRBD1 or TRBD2 (5 bases each). V shed 1 base and J shed 1 base, with 10 bases lying between them. CDR3 size: 15 residues. Germline CDR1 SEHNR, CDR2 FQNEAQ (reference sequence).

In nucleotides, the CDR3 is TGCGCCAGCAGCCGACGAGGACAGGGGGACTACGAGCAGTACTTC. This gives the protein CASSRRGQGDYEQYF. The rearrangement links TRBV5-1 to TRBJ2-7; 10 nucleotides agree with TRBD1. V lost 4 bases to trimming and J lost 3 bases; unmatched junction nucleotides: 7. In germline, CDR1 is SGHRS, CDR2 YFSETQ. The CDR3 runs 15 residues.

This chain links TRBV29-1 with TRBJ1-1; D is perhaps TRBD1 (5 bases). The CDR3 sequence is 10 residues long. Germline CDR1 SQVTM, CDR2 ANQGSEA. The CDR3 nucleotides read TGCACGGAGACAGACCCTGGAGCTTTCTTT. Protein: CTETDPGAFF.

This clonotype was picked up many times. V gene TRBV7-2 combines with J gene TRBJ2-7, with 7 bases aligning to TRBD1. The V segment lost 4 bases and the J segment 6 bases; nucleotides outside the gene matches: 9. The germline V gene has CDR1 SGHTA and CDR2 FQGNSA. The CDR3 covers 14 residues. CDR3 in DNA: TGTGCCAGCAGCTCCCAAGGGGGCTTAGGCGAGCAGTACTTC. Amino acid sequence: CASSSQGGLGEQYF.

This rearrangement joins TRBV20-1 to TRBJ1-6, with TRBD1 matching over 9 bases. Germline loops: CDR1 DFQATT, CDR2 SNEGSKA (reference sequence). The CDR3 sequence is 13 residues long. The trim removed 6 bases at V and 10 bases at J, leaving 7 bases unmatched. The CDR3 here is CSALDRGVSPLHF. The CDR3 region has the DNA TGCAGTGCCCTGGACAGGGGAGTATCACCCCTCCACTTT.

This clonotype was detected many times. V gene TRBV20-1 combines with J gene TRBJ2-7; the D is unclear. The CDR3 loop spans 13 amino acids. Germline V CDR1 and CDR2: DFQATT, SNEGSKA (reference sequence). Deletions cut 8 bases from V and 0 bases from J, with 14 bases between. The CDR3, as DNA: TGCAGTTTACCAGGCCTAGACTCCTACGAGCAGTACTTC. Translating gives CSLPGLDSYEQYF.

V gene TRBV5-1 combines with J gene TRBJ1-4, with D unclear. V lost 4 bases to trimming and J lost 8 bases, with 12 bases between them. The CDR3 runs to 13 residues. Germline V gene sequence: CDR1 SGHRS, CDR2 YFSETQ. CDR3 nucleotide sequence: TGCGCCAGCAGCCCCCCCCCGGGGGAAAAACTGTTTTTT. This encodes CASSPPPGEKLFF.

V usage is TRBV18 and J usage is TRBJ1-6, with 8 bases fitting TRBD1. Germline V gene data show CDR1 as KGHSH and CDR2 as LQKENI. The J segment lost 9 bases and the V segment lost 1 base, leaving 8 bases of the junction unmatched. The CDR3 consists of 16 residues. The CDR3 DNA sequence: TGTGCCAGCTCACCACGAGACGGACAGGGAGGTTCACCCCTCCACTTT. It specifies CASSPRDGQGGSPLHF.

This clonotype was seen at least ten times. The J gene is TRBJ1-2, the V gene TRBV29-1; D is uncertain. The CDR3 spans 12 residues. Germline V CDR1 and CDR2: SQVTM, ANQGSEA. Trimming took off 1 base at V and 2 bases at J, with 5 bases between the two ends. In DNA, the CDR3 is TGCAGCGTTGAAGTGGGAAACTATGGCTACACCTTC. Its translation: CSVEVGNYGYTF.

This rearrangement joins TRBV10-3 to TRBJ1-6, with D unclear. Germline V gene data show CDR1 as ENHRY and CDR2 as SYGVKD. The CDR3 spans 12 residues. The ends were cut back, 4 bases at V and 8 bases at J, with 6 bases in the middle. The CDR3, as DNA: TGTGCCATCAGTGGAGTGGATTCACCCCTCCACTTT. Amino acid sequence: CAISGVDSPLHF.

There are many counts of this clonotype. The V gene is TRBV29-1, the J gene TRBJ1-2; 7 nucleotides align to TRBD1. Germline-derived CDR1 and CDR2 are SQVTM and ANQGSEA. The junction had 5 bases not matched to a gene; V was cut back by 6 bases and J by 4 bases. The CDR3 is 12 residues long. In DNA form, the CDR3 reads TGCAGCGTCCGACAGGGATCCTATGGCTACACCTTC. The encoded protein is CSVRQGSYGYTF.

This clonotype was picked up a small number of times. The chain couples TRBV15 to TRBJ1-4, with D possibly being TRBD1 (6 bases). Trimming shortened V by 11 bases and J by 8 bases, and 18 bases separated the two germline ends. This CDR3 region has 13 residues. Germline V gene sequence: CDR1 LNHNV, CDR2 YYDKDF (reference sequence). The CDR3 bases are TGTGCCTACCTGCAGGGGACGGGAGAAAAACTGTTTTTT. Translated, it gives CAYLQGTGEKLFF.

This rearrangement joins TRBV29-1 to TRBJ1-1; TRBD1 is a possible D gene (6 bases). Trimming took off 8 bases at V and 4 bases at J, with 17 bases between the two ends. The CDR3 sequence is 13 residues long. Germline assignment: CDR1 SQVTM and CDR2 ANQGSEA. The CDR3 nucleotides read TGCAGCAGCCAACAGGGCACGATCACTGAAGCTTTCTTT. This codes for CSSQQGTITEAFF.

The sample holds many counts of this clonotype. V gene TRBV20-1 combines with J gene TRBJ2-7; 10 bases map to TRBD2. V trimming: 1 base; J trimming: 1 base; junction bases outside the gene matches: 7. The germline V gene encodes CDR1 DFQATT and CDR2 SNEGSKA (reference sequence). The CDR3 length is 16 residues. In DNA form, the CDR3 reads TGCAGTGCTAGAGTTGAGCCGGGACTAGCGTCCTACGAGCAGTACTTC. As protein: CSARVEPGLASYEQYF.

This clonotype occurred many times. This rearrangement joins TRBV7-6 to TRBJ2-7, with D possibly matching TRBD1 (6 bases). Trimming cost V 3 bases and J 4 bases, with 10 bases left between them. CDR1 is SGHVS, CDR2 FNYEAQ, per germline. CDR3 size: 13 residues. The CDR3 DNA sequence: TGTGCCAGCAGCTTGGGGGCTAATTACGAGCAGTACTTC. Encoded protein: CASSLGANYEQYF.

The chain couples TRBV7-9 to TRBJ1-1; tentative D call: TRBD1 (6 bases). With 8 bases removed from V and 2 bases from J, the gap between germline ends came to 15 bases. This CDR3 is 14 amino acids long. The germline V gene has CDR1 SEHNR and CDR2 FQNEAQ (reference sequence). In nucleotides, the CDR3 is TGTGCCAGCCGAGTCAGGGGAGGCAACACTGAAGCTTTCTTT. Translated: CASRVRGGNTEAFF.

This clonotype was detected ten times or more. The V call is TRBV6-5, the J call TRBJ1-2; tentative D call: TRBD1 (5 bases). The V gene's germline CDR1 is MNHEY and CDR2 SVGAGI. The CDR3 contains 13 residues. V was cut by 2 bases and J by 5 bases, with 9 bases left in between. CDR3 coding DNA: TGTGCCAGCAGTTACATAAGGGGATATGGCTACACCTTC. It translates to CASSYIRGYGYTF.

Worth noting for this clonotype: The junction departs from the called germline gene at one end, perhaps through a read error. The chain carries TRBV7-2 and TRBJ1-4; a weak D match, TRBD1 (5 bases). The V gene's germline CDR1 is SGHTA and CDR2 FQGNSA. This CDR3 contains 9 residues. CDR3: CASSLGNRF. CDR3 nucleotides: TGTGCCAGCAGCTTAGGTAACAGGTTT.

This clonotype was picked up many times. The V call is TRBV6-2 or TRBV6-3, the J call TRBJ1-2; D ambiguous. The V gene lost 2 bases and the J gene lost 4 bases, with 11 bases spanning the gap. Per germline, CDR1 MNHEY and CDR2 SVGEGT. The CDR3 is 14 residues long. In nucleotides, the CDR3 is TGTGCCAGCAGTTACCTAGGAGGGCCCTATGGCTACACCTTC. Its protein product is CASSYLGGPYGYTF.

Regarding this clonotype: Relative to the germline gene, one junction end is altered; a read error may explain this. The chain couples TRBV3-1 to TRBJ2-7, with D tentatively TRBD1 (6 bases). Germline CDR1 LGHDT, CDR2 YNNKEL (reference sequence). The CDR3 has 12 residues. CDR3 amino acids: CASSTQGYEHYF. The CDR3 nucleotides are TGTGCCAGCAGCACACAGGGCTACGAGCATTACTTC.

The rearrangement joins TRBV4-2 to TRBJ2-5, with 7 bases fitting TRBD1. V shed 5 bases and J 2 bases; nucleotides not matched to a gene: 5. This CDR3 contains 14 residues. The germline CDR1 and CDR2 sequences are LGHNA and YNFKEQ. CDR3 DNA sequence: TGTGCCAGCAGCGAACGACAGGGTCAAGAGACCCAGTACTTC. Translation: CASSERQGQETQYF.